A single sample is the source of the 19 T cell receptor beta chains below, sequenced in a study of OX40 agonist ivuxolimab in advanced cancers. TCRdb's table, derived via immunoSEQ multiplex PCR, lists solely in-frame clones and lacks some. The table shows some 16,000 clones, with about 86% occurring only once. The source was CD4+ or CD8+ T cells sorted from blood, collected in a trial of the OX40 agonist ivuxolimab. The source of these receptors is an adult with an advanced solid tumor such as melanoma, head and neck, liver or kidney cancer.

This clone was recorded only once. The V and J genes are TRBV2 and TRBJ2-3, with D possibly being TRBD1 (6 bases). The CDR3 is 15 residues long. The V end lost 0 bases, the J end lost 4 bases, and 11 bases lay between the germline ends. Germline V gives CDR1 SNHLY, CDR2 FYNNEI. The CDR3 DNA reads as TGTGCCAGCAGTGAAGCAGCACAGGGAGCAGATACGCAGTATTTT. This gives the protein CASSEAAQGADTQYF.

The chain carries TRBV30 and TRBJ2-1; possibly TRBD1 for D (6 bases). CDR3 length: 13 residues. Germline V CDR1 and CDR2: GTSNPN, SVGIG (reference sequence). The V end was cut by 2 bases, the J end by 9 bases, with 14 bases between. The CDR3 DNA sequence: TGTGCCTGGAGTCTACAGGGCTACGGTGAGCAGTTCTTC. Translation: CAWSLQGYGEQFF.

This chain joins TRBV19 and TRBJ1-1, with a tentative D call TRBD1 (5 bases). Trimming cost V 7 bases and J 0 bases, with 12 bases left between them. CDR1 is LNHDA and CDR2 is SQIVND in the germline V gene (reference sequence). CDR3 length: 14 amino acids. The CDR3 DNA reads as TGTGCCAGTACCCAGGGAAGGATGAACACTGAAGCTTTCTTT. Encoded protein: CASTQGRMNTEAFF.

The genes are TRBV5-5 and TRBJ2-3, with 7 bases aligning to TRBD1. V shed 3 bases, J shed 1 base, and the junction held 8 bases outside the gene matches. The CDR3 length is 16 residues. Per the germline V gene, CDR1 is SGHKS and CDR2 is YYEKEE (reference sequence). CDR3 amino acids: CASSWAGTDGTDTQYF. The CDR3 DNA reads TGTGCCAGCAGCTGGGCCGGGACAGATGGCACAGATACGCAGTATTTT.

The V gene is TRBV5-1, the J gene TRBJ2-6, with a possible D match to TRBD2 (6 bases). V was pared by 3 bases and J by 4 bases, with 17 bases between. The CDR3 totals 17 residues. Germline V gene data show CDR1 as SGHRS and CDR2 as YFSETQ. CDR3 sequence reads: CASSSAGIGEGANVLTF. CDR3 bases: TGCGCCAGCAGCTCGGCGGGAATCGGGGAAGGGGCCAACGTCCTGACTTTC.

The V gene is TRBV5-5, the J gene TRBJ2-7; no clear D. The V end was cut by 2 bases, the J end by 3 bases, with 15 bases between. Germline V gives CDR1 SGHKS, CDR2 YYEKEE (reference sequence). The length of the CDR3 is 15 residues. The CDR3 sequence is CASSFEHQAFYEQYF. The CDR3 DNA is TGTGCCAGCAGCTTTGAACACCAGGCGTTCTACGAGCAGTACTTC. The complete variable domain, with remaining parts taken from reference TRBV5-5 and TRBJ2-7, reads DAGVTQSPTHLIKTRGQQVTLRCSPISGHKSVSWYQQVLGQGPQFIFQYYEKEERGRGNFPDRFSARQFPNYSSELNVNALLLGDSALYLCASSFEHQAFYEQYFGPGTRLTVT.

The rearrangement links TRBV25-1 to TRBJ1-6, with TRBD1 as a possible D gene (6 bases). This CDR3 is built from 15 residues. Germline loops: CDR1 MGHDK, CDR2 SYGVNS. V lost 5 bases and J lost 7, with 15 bases in between. CDR3 DNA: TGTGCCAGCAGTCTGGGACAAGATCTAAATTCACCCCTCCACTTT. Translated, it gives CASSLGQDLNSPLHF.

This clone was seen just once. The chain uses TRBV5-4 and TRBJ2-5; the D is unclear. Trimming removed 0 bases from V and 5 bases from J, with 11 bases in between. Germline V gene sequence: CDR1 SGHNT, CDR2 YYREEE (reference sequence). The CDR3 is made up of 14 amino acids. CDR3 in DNA: TGTGCCAGCAGCTTGGGACCGCGACGGGAGACCCAGTACTTC. It yields the protein CASSLGPRRETQYF.

This clone has more than one count but fewer than ten. The rearrangement links TRBV7-3 to TRBJ2-1; D perhaps matches TRBD1 (5 bases). Trimming took off 5 bases at V and 9 bases at J, with 11 bases between the two ends. Germline CDR1 and CDR2: SGHTA and FQGTGA. The CDR3 consists of 12 residues. In DNA form, the CDR3 reads TGTGCCAGCAGCCGCGAAACAGGTGAGCAGTTCTTC. Translating gives CASSRETGEQFF.

The chain employs TRBV2 and TRBJ2-7, with a weak D call TRBD2 (6 bases). The CDR3 covers 12 residues. Germline assignment: CDR1 SNHLY and CDR2 FYNNEI. V was shortened by 7 bases and J by 4 bases, with 11 bases between the two germline ends. The CDR3 is CASTEGKYEQYF. In DNA, the CDR3 is TGTGCCAGCACGGAGGGAAAGTACGAGCAGTACTTC.

The rearrangement uses TRBV6-6 and TRBJ2-5; D is unclear. Germline-derived CDR1 and CDR2 are MNHNY and SVGAGI (reference sequence). The CDR3 sequence is 12 residues long. The ends were cut back, 3 bases at V and 5 bases at J, with 7 bases in the middle. The CDR3 here is CASSYERETQYF. DNA of the CDR3: TGTGCCAGCAGTTATGAGAGGGAGACCCAGTACTTC.

The chain has TRBV5-4 and TRBJ2-5, with D possibly called TRBD1 or TRBD2 (5 bases each). Per the germline V gene, CDR1 is SGHNT and CDR2 is YYREEE (reference sequence). This CDR3 is built from 13 residues. Trimming cost V 0 bases and J 5 bases, with 8 bases left between them. The CDR3 spells CASSLAEGETQYF. CDR3 coding DNA: TGTGCCAGCAGCTTGGCCGAGGGGGAGACCCAGTACTTC.

This clone is a singleton in its sample. The rearrangement joins TRBV5-8 to TRBJ2-7; no clear D. The germline V gene has CDR1 SGHTS and CDR2 YDEGEE. The germline V and J ends were trimmed by 5 bases and 4 bases, with 16 bases remaining between them. The CDR3 runs to 14 residues. The CDR3 DNA sequence: TGTGCCAGCAGAACGGGTAATATCGGGTACGAGCAGTACTTC. This sequence encodes CASRTGNIGYEQYF.

V and J are TRBV6-1 and TRBJ1-5, with 7 bases matching TRBD1. From germline, CDR1 is MNHNS and CDR2 SASEGT. V was clipped by 4 bases and J by 1 base; unmatched bases: 4. There are 15 residues in the CDR3. CDR3 residues: CASSVGQPSNQPQHF. The DNA of the CDR3 is TGTGCCAGCAGTGTGGGACAGCCCAGCAATCAGCCCCAGCATTTT.

This clone showed up just once. CDR3 region: CAGTRGHEQFF. CDR3 DNA: TGTGCCGGGACCAGGGGACATGAGCAGTTCTTC. The rearrangement uses TRBV28 and TRBJ2-1, with D maybe TRBD1 (6 bases). The CDR3 is 11 residues long. Germline V gene lookup returns CDR1 MDHEN and CDR2 SYDVKM. V was shortened by 11 bases and J by 8 bases, with 13 bases between the two germline ends.

The V and J genes are TRBV11-3 and TRBJ2-7; tentative D call: TRBD1 (5 bases). The CDR3 runs to 16 residues. V shed 4 bases and J shed 3 bases, with 19 bases lying between them. CDR1 is SGHNT and CDR2 is YENEEA in the germline V gene. The CDR3 loop is CASSSILRTSFYEQYF. Written as DNA, the CDR3 is TGTGCCAGCAGCTCAATTCTCAGGACATCTTTCTACGAGCAGTACTTC.

The V and J genes are TRBV6-5 and TRBJ2-3, with a possible D match to TRBD1 (6 bases). Germline V lookup: CDR1 MNHEY, CDR2 SVGAGI. CDR3 length equals 16 residues. V was trimmed by 2 bases and J by 1 base, leaving 13 bases between them. CDR3 DNA sequence: TGTGCCAGCAGTTACGGGGGCGTGGGTGGCACAGATACGCAGTATTTT. It yields the protein CASSYGGVGGTDTQYF.

The J gene is TRBJ1-3, the V gene TRBV19; D unclear. Germline lookup yields CDR1 LNHDA and CDR2 SQIVND (reference sequence). The CDR3 is 13 amino acids. V gave up 10 bases and J gave up 2 bases, with 12 bases separating them. CDR3 sequence: CATHRRTGNTIYF. CDR3 nucleotide sequence: TGTGCCACCCACCGGAGAACTGGAAACACCATATATTTT. The whole variable domain, remainder taken from reference TRBV19 and TRBJ1-3, is DGGITQSPKYLFRKEGQNVTLSCEQNLNHDAMYWYRQDPGQGLRLIYYSQIVNDFQKGDIAEGYSVSREKKESFPLTVTSAQKNPTAFYLCATHRRTGNTIYFGEGSWLTVV.

This chain links TRBV30 with TRBJ1-3, with 7 positions matching TRBD1. CDR3 length: 14 amino acids. V gave up 4 bases and J gave up 4 bases; unmatched junction bases: 7. The germline V gene encodes CDR1 GTSNPN and CDR2 SVGIG (reference sequence). For the CDR3, the DNA is TGTGCCTGGACGATACAGGGGACGGGAAACACCATATATTTT. Amino acid sequence: CAWTIQGTGNTIYF.